This T cell receptor beta chain was identified in a study of T-cell memory formation after mild COVID-19. Study results and caveats: The SARS-CoV-2 specificity of second-wave clones reaching peak at day 37 remained unverified. Mainly in CM and EM were contracting CD4+ clones; CD8+ were in EMRA. Clones shrinking from day 15 to 85 showed even CD4/CD8 mixes; later expanders tilted CD4+.

This clonotype has just a few counts. Antigen unknown. 5'RACE primed from the constant segment yielded TCR alpha and TCR beta cDNA libraries bearing sample barcodes and UMIs. TCRdb ran MiXCR on the 5' RACE reads and lists one entry per CDR3 protein. The sample shows approximately 490,000 distinct CDR3 sequences, roughly 22% of them seen only once. The TCR sequence derives from an adult woman who had mild COVID-19 (a few samples of this study predate the infection). Cell type and time point are not known. The sequencing sample was made of PBMCs or a T cell subset sorted from them (not recorded which).

CDR3 sequence: CASSLIHNEQFF. CDR3 coding DNA: TGTGCCAGCAGCTTGATACACAATGAGCAGTTCTTC. The gene calls are TRBV5-4 and TRBJ2-1; D is unclear. The V and J ends lost 1 base and 5 bases respectively, with 4 bases between them. The CDR3 totals 12 residues. In germline, CDR1 is SGHNT, CDR2 YYREEE (reference sequence).